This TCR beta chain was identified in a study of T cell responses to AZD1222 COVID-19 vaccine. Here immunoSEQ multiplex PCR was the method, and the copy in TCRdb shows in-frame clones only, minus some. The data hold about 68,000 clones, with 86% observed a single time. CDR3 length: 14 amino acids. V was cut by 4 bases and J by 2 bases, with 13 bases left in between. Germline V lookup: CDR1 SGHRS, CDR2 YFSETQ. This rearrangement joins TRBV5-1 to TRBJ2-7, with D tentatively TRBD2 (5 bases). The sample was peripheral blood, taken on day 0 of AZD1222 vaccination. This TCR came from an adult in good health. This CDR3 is CASSLEEETYEQYF. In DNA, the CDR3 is TGCGCCAGCAGCCTTGAGGAGGAAACCTACGAGCAGTACTTC.